This T cell receptor (beta chain) was found in a study of response to subunit inactivated influenza vaccine. Study results and limitations: Authors suggested few new T cells are recruited by each seasonal influenza vaccination.

CDR1 and CDR2 (germline): SEHNR, FQNEAQ (reference sequence). The CDR3 is 14 residues long. V lost 1 base, J lost 9 bases, and 13 bases lay in between. TCRdb re-called the RT-PCR reads with MiXCR, one entry per CDR3 protein. The sample contains 600,000 to 850,000 distinct CDR3 sequences, 11% to 15% of which appear only once. In this sample, this clonotype turned up a few times. Its antigen is currently unknown. The chain couples TRBV7-9 to TRBJ2-1, with no clear D. This TCR was sampled from a man between 45 and 60 years old who received an inactivated influenza vaccine. This specimen was PBMCs from blood, taken less than 15 days before vaccination. CDR3 amino acids: CASSLGTTRIEQFF. DNA of the CDR3: TGTGCCAGCAGCTTAGGGACGACTCGGATTGAGCAGTTCTTC.